The clone carrying this T cell receptor beta chain has only one observation. Its antigen remains unidentified. Trimming removed 6 bases at V and 1 base at J, with 15 bases between. This CDR3 contains 15 residues. The germline V gene has CDR1 SEHNR and CDR2 FQNEAQ (reference sequence). The method was immunoSEQ multiplex PCR; TCRdb's version includes in-frame clones alone and lacks a portion of them. The sample holds more than 70,000 clones; approximately 82% are singletons and the top ten take 2.8%. The sample belongs to a study of T cell clones after liver transplantation. Study details: Immunosuppression withdrawal was tried within 2 years after liver transplantation in this trial. Draws occurred before transplant, before withdrawal, and after complete or failed withdrawal. Study results and caveats: Conclusions were preliminary, with small, heterogeneous patient groups.

Unstimulated PBMCs were sorted into CD3+CD4+ and CD3+CD8+ populations. The chain links TRBV7-9 to TRBJ1-2; D not certain. The sequence was obtained from a human patient who received a liver transplant. Some T cells here may be from the graft donor. The sequences come from CD4+ T cells from blood, collected at the 22-month timepoint. CDR3 in amino acids: CASSPLIYRNYGYTF. CDR3 DNA: TGTGCCAGCAGTCCTCTGATCTATCGTAACTATGGCTACACCTTC.